The 4 T cell receptor beta chains below were found in one sample sequenced in a study of shared clonotypes between healthy human individuals. Profiling relied on immunoSEQ multiplex PCR, and the TCRdb table lists in-frame clones only, not all of them. Of approximately 1,500,000 clones in the sample, approximately 96% were seen once. Source material: naive CD4+ T cells sorted from blood. Specified subset: CD45RA+ positively selected. Receptors originate from a man aged 25 to 45 in good health.

This clone was seen just once. V gene TRBV7-2 combines with J gene TRBJ2-1, with a weak D call TRBD1 (6 bases). Germline V CDR1 and CDR2: SGHTA, FQGNSA. This CDR3 region has 15 residues. The V gene lost 5 bases and the J gene lost 0 bases, with 11 bases spanning the gap. CDR3 residues: CASSEGVSSYNEQFF. The CDR3 DNA follows: TGTGCCAGCAGCGAGGGGGTAAGCTCCTACAATGAGCAGTTCTTC.

The chain links TRBV28 to TRBJ2-7, with D tentatively TRBD1 (6 bases). This CDR3 region has 15 residues. V was cut by 7 bases and J by 0 bases, with 16 bases left in between. Per the germline V gene, CDR1 is MDHEN and CDR2 is SYDVKM. The CDR3 coding sequence is TGTGCCAGCACTGCATACGACAGGAGCTCCTACGAGCAGTACTTC. It is translated as CASTAYDRSSYEQYF.

The genes are TRBV2 and TRBJ2-1; maybe TRBD1 (6 bases). The V end was cut by 5 bases, the J end by 8 bases, with 16 bases between. The V gene's germline CDR1 is SNHLY and CDR2 FYNNEI. The CDR3 totals 14 residues. CDR3 in DNA: TGTGCCAGCAGTTATAACAGGGTTGTGGATGAGCAGTTCTTC. It codes for CASSYNRVVDEQFF.

CDR3 loop: CASRQGALDEQFF. The CDR3 DNA follows: TGTGCCAGCAGACAAGGGGCATTGGATGAGCAGTTCTTC. The rearrangement joins TRBV6-1 to TRBJ2-1; D may be TRBD1 (5 bases). The CDR3 runs to 13 residues. V lost 6 bases to trimming and J lost 8 bases, with 14 bases between them. Germline assignment: CDR1 MNHNS and CDR2 SASEGT.